The T cell receptor (beta chain) under discussion was sequenced for a study of blood T cell repertoires in COVID-19. Germline lookup yields CDR1 SGHVS and CDR2 FQNEAQ. The CDR3 sequence is 19 residues long. The V end lost 1 base, the J end lost 1 base, and 17 bases lay between the germline ends. Source study methods: Estimated nucleated cell counts came from reference gene primer amplification. Sequencing used immunoSEQ multiplex PCR; TCRdb keeps in-frame clones, though not all of them. The V and J calls and clone size are taken from that table; D and trimming were inferred from the DNA. The profile shows around 200,000 clones, approximately 90% of them singletons.

This sequence originates from a man aged 25 to 40 who had recovered from COVID-19. Sequenced sample: PBMCs or T cells enriched from blood (not recorded which). The V call is TRBV7-8, the J call TRBJ1-6; possibly TRBD1 for D (6 bases). CDR3 region: CASSLGGQGPGSYNSPLHF. The DNA of the CDR3 is TGTGCCAGCAGCTTAGGGGGTCAGGGGCCTGGTTCCTATAATTCACCCCTCCACTTT.